This T cell receptor beta chain comes out of a study of cytomegalovirus exposure and HLA in healthy donors. The length of the CDR3 is 14 residues. Per germline, CDR1 SGDLS and CDR2 YYNGEE. V lost 3 bases and J 1 base, leaving 10 bases between the germline ends. The primer mix had 60 Vbeta and 13 Jbeta primers. Using immunoSEQ multiplex PCR, the repertoire was profiled, and TCRdb retains in-frame clones only, with some absent. This sample carries about 190,000 clones, less than 85% of them seen once, and the ten largest clones take about 0.63%. The rearrangement joins TRBV9 to TRBJ1-1; D perhaps matches TRBD1 (6 bases). Material: PBMCs. The source of this sequence is a boy between 10 and 17 years old in good health and CMV-seronegative. The CDR3 protein is CASSARDKNTEAFF. Written as DNA, the CDR3 is TGTGCCAGCAGCGCCCGGGACAAGAACACTGAAGCTTTCTTT.